The 25 T cell receptor beta chains below all came from one sample that was sequenced in a study of T-cell reconstitution after alpha-beta-depleted transplantation in children. This sample's TCRbeta library carried unique molecular identifier barcodes. TCRdb analysed the PCR reads with MiXCR anew, one entry per CDR3 protein. The sample consists of hundreds of thousands of distinct CDR3 sequences, about 10% of them appearing once. Specimen: PBMCs, collected before TCRalphabeta/CD19-depleted stem cell transplant. The receptors here all came from a child aged 2 to 15 with inherited bone marrow failure, due to receive a stem cell transplant.

The chain couples TRBV28 to TRBJ2-1; 7 nucleotides line up with TRBD2. The CDR3 length is 14 residues. The V gene end was trimmed by 4 bases and the J gene end by 4 bases; junction bases not matched to a gene: 4. Germline CDR1 is MDHEN and CDR2 is SYDVKM. Written as DNA, the CDR3 is TGTGCCAGCAGTTCTAGCGGCATTTACAATGAGCAGTTCTTC. It is translated as CASSSSGIYNEQFF.

At least ten counts were recorded for this clonotype. The V and J genes are TRBV29-1 and TRBJ2-2; D is unclear. Germline-derived CDR1 and CDR2 are SQVTM and ANQGSEA. The V and J ends lost 5 bases and 6 bases respectively, with 10 bases between them. The CDR3 runs 12 residues. In DNA, the CDR3 is TGCAGCGTTCTTGTGGGATCCGGGGAGCTGTTTTTT. It translates to CSVLVGSGELFF.

This clonotype has at least ten counts. For the CDR3, the DNA is TGTGCCAGCAGTTGGCCCGGCTCGGCAGTCTACGAGCAGTACTTC. It specifies CASSWPGSAVYEQYF. The V gene is TRBV6-2 or TRBV6-3, the J gene TRBJ2-7; no reliable D call. The CDR3 has 15 amino acids. Trimming took 4 bases from V and 3 from J, leaving 16 bases between them. CDR1 is MNHEY and CDR2 is SVGEGT in the germline V gene.

This clonotype was found a few times. The chain recombines TRBV24-1 with TRBJ2-7; no reliable D call. The CDR3 totals 13 residues. Per germline, CDR1 KGHDR and CDR2 SFDVKD. V lost 4 bases, J lost 0 bases, and 6 bases lay in between. The CDR3: CATSDAGSYEQYF. CDR3 DNA: TGTGCCACCAGTGACGCAGGCTCCTACGAGCAGTACTTC.

This clonotype was found many times. The chain carries TRBV27 and TRBJ2-1; possible D gene TRBD2, 6 bases. Trimming stripped 2 bases from V and 10 bases from J, with 18 bases between. The CDR3 loop spans 15 amino acids. Germline V gene sequence: CDR1 MNHEY, CDR2 SMNVEV (reference sequence). The CDR3 coding sequence is TGTGCCAGCAGTTTAAGACTAGTTCCAGCTGTAGAGCAGTTCTTC. It specifies CASSLRLVPAVEQFF.

There are many counts of this clonotype. The chain combines TRBV12-3 or TRBV12-4 with TRBJ2-2; D gene ambiguous. V was clipped by 3 bases and J by 2 bases, with 7 bases between them. CDR3 length equals 14 residues. The CDR3 sequence: CASSFGGNTGELFF. In nucleotides, the CDR3 is TGTGCCAGCAGTTTTGGCGGTAACACCGGGGAGCTGTTTTTT.

In this sample, this clonotype turned up many times. The chain uses TRBV30 and TRBJ2-7; 9 bases are a match to TRBD1. Germline assignment: CDR1 GTSNPN and CDR2 SVGIG (reference sequence). The CDR3 is 14 residues long. Trimming at V came to 5 bases and at J to 3 bases, leaving 8 bases not matched to a gene. Here the CDR3 DNA reads TGTGCCTGGGGTATGGGACAGGGAGGCTACGAGCAGTACTTC. Residues: CAWGMGQGGYEQYF.

A few counts support this clonotype. V usage is TRBV6-1 and J usage is TRBJ2-5, with 7 bases aligning to TRBD2. This CDR3 has 15 amino acids. CDR1 and CDR2 from the germline V gene are MNHNS and SASEGT. With V trimmed by 5 bases and J by 0 bases, 6 bases remained unmatched. The CDR3: CASSPQLAYQETQYF. The CDR3, as DNA: TGTGCCAGCAGTCCACAACTAGCGTACCAAGAGACCCAGTACTTC.

This clonotype was detected ten times or more. The chain carries TRBV18 and TRBJ2-1, with 11 nucleotides matching TRBD1. The CDR3 totals 15 residues. CDR1 is KGHSH and CDR2 is LQKENI in the germline V gene. The ends lost 4 bases at V and 6 bases at J; junction bases unmatched: 5. CDR3 protein: CASSQPGQGVNEQFF. The CDR3, as DNA: TGTGCCAGCTCACAACCGGGACAGGGGGTCAATGAGCAGTTCTTC.

The chain has TRBV18 and TRBJ2-7; possible D gene TRBD1, 6 bases. Trimming removed 4 bases from V and 4 bases from J, with 23 bases in between. Germline CDR1 KGHSH, CDR2 LQKENI. The CDR3 covers 17 residues. CDR3 in amino acids: CASSLGQTLRSMYEQYF. CDR3 DNA: TGTGCCAGCTCACTCGGACAGACCCTAAGGTCGATGTACGAGCAGTACTTC.

This clonotype was found many times. V gene TRBV5-1 combines with J gene TRBJ2-1, with D perhaps matching TRBD1 or TRBD2 (7 bases each). The V and J ends lost 1 base and 0 bases respectively, with 14 bases between them. This CDR3 spans 17 amino acids. Germline CDR1 is SGHRS and CDR2 is YFSETQ. The CDR3 DNA follows: TGCGCCAGCAGCTTGCCCAGGGGGGGGAGCTCCTACAATGAGCAGTTCTTC. Residues: CASSLPRGGSSYNEQFF.

This clonotype was counted at least ten times. The rearrangement links TRBV27 to TRBJ2-7; no firm D call. V gave up 0 bases and J gave up 7 bases, with 10 bases separating them. The germline V gene encodes CDR1 MNHEY and CDR2 SMNVEV (reference sequence). The CDR3 runs to 13 residues. The chain's CDR3 is CASSLSPPREQYF. In DNA form, the CDR3 reads TGTGCCAGCAGTTTATCCCCTCCACGGGAGCAGTACTTC.

The table lists this clonotype with many counts. V is TRBV12-3 or TRBV12-4 and J is TRBJ2-5; D not certain. The CDR3 extends over 13 amino acids. Trimming pared 2 bases from V and 1 base from J, leaving 5 bases between. The CDR3 loop reads CASSLLIQETQYF. The DNA for the CDR3 is TGTGCCAGCAGTTTATTGATCCAAGAGACCCAGTACTTC.

This chain uses TRBV4-2 with TRBJ2-7; D uncertain. CDR3 length: 15 residues. V lost 0 bases and J lost 0, with 9 bases in between. Germline assignment: CDR1 LGHNA and CDR2 YNFKEQ. CDR3 sequence: CASSQDPRASYEQYF. The CDR3 DNA reads as TGTGCCAGCAGCCAAGATCCCCGGGCCTCCTACGAGCAGTACTTC.

This clonotype was observed at least ten times. The chain employs TRBV29-1 and TRBJ2-7, with D perhaps given as TRBD1 or TRBD2 (5 bases each). The CDR3 covers 13 residues. The ends were cut back, 4 bases at V and 7 bases at J, with 17 bases in the middle. Germline-derived CDR1 and CDR2 are SQVTM and ANQGSEA. The CDR3: CSVGGWGTGEQYF. The CDR3 DNA sequence: TGCAGCGTTGGCGGGTGGGGGACGGGGGAGCAGTACTTC.

This clonotype was picked up a small number of times. V and J are TRBV5-1 and TRBJ1-1; TRBD1 is a possible D gene (6 bases). Germline loops: CDR1 SGHRS, CDR2 YFSETQ. The CDR3 is 14 amino acids. Trimming shortened V by 3 bases and J by 5 bases, and 14 bases separated the two germline ends. The CDR3 loop reads CASSSETGFTEAFF. CDR3 bases: TGCGCCAGCAGCTCGGAAACAGGGTTTACTGAAGCTTTCTTT.

In this sample, this clonotype turned up a few times. The rearrangement joins TRBV5-1 to TRBJ1-3; possible D gene TRBD1, 5 bases. V lost 0 bases and J lost 4, with 17 bases in between. Germline CDR1 reads SGHRS; CDR2 reads YFSETQ. CDR3 size: 17 residues. CDR3 in amino acids: CASSLDSRKGSGNTIYF. In DNA form, the CDR3 reads TGCGCCAGCAGCTTGGATTCGAGAAAGGGGTCAGGAAACACCATATATTTT.

This clonotype came up many times. The chain has TRBV30 and TRBJ2-7; possible D gene TRBD1, 6 bases. Per the germline V gene, CDR1 is GTSNPN and CDR2 is SVGIG (reference sequence). The CDR3 has 16 amino acids. The V and J ends lost 0 bases and 4 bases respectively, with 19 bases between them. This CDR3 reads CAWSVEPGMGTYEQYF. The CDR3 DNA reads as TGTGCCTGGAGTGTAGAACCGGGTATGGGGACATACGAGCAGTACTTC.

The chain employs TRBV11-3 and TRBJ2-1; 9 bases agree with TRBD2. Looked up from germline, CDR1 is SGHNT and CDR2 is YENEEA. The CDR3 loop spans 18 amino acids. V gave up 0 bases and J gave up 9 bases; unmatched junction bases: 15. CDR3 in DNA: TGTGCCAGCAGCTTAGAAGGCGGGAGGGCCCTCGGGTTTAGTGAGCAGTTCTTC. It is translated as CASSLEGGRALGFSEQFF.

This clonotype was seen many times. The genes are TRBV12-3 or TRBV12-4 and TRBJ2-7; possibly TRBD2 for D (5 bases). V lost 1 base and J lost 4, with 14 bases in between. The CDR3 spans 15 residues. The CDR3 loop reads CASSLEWTPSYEQYF. The CDR3 DNA is TGTGCCAGCAGTTTAGAGTGGACTCCAAGTTACGAGCAGTACTTC.

The chain recombines TRBV5-1 with TRBJ2-7; 9 bases align to TRBD2. V shed 9 bases and J 4 bases; nucleotides not matched to a gene: 11. Germline V gene sequence: CDR1 SGHRS, CDR2 YFSETQ. This CDR3 spans 14 amino acids. CDR3 sequence reads: CAKRLAVLPYEQYF. CDR3 DNA sequence: TGCGCCAAGAGACTAGCGGTTCTTCCGTACGAGCAGTACTTC.

This clonotype was found many times. The chain recombines TRBV2 with TRBJ2-7; tentatively, D is TRBD1 (5 bases). V was cut by 0 bases and J by 1 base, with 13 bases left in between. The V gene's germline CDR1 is SNHLY and CDR2 FYNNEI. There are 16 residues in the CDR3. The CDR3 here is CASSEAGHTLSYEQYF. CDR3 DNA sequence: TGTGCCAGCAGTGAAGCCGGACATACGTTGTCCTACGAGCAGTACTTC.

This clonotype was detected many times. This chain joins TRBV20-1 and TRBJ2-2; 7 nucleotides align to TRBD2. With 5 bases clipped from V and 2 bases from J, the junction kept 5 bases outside the gene matches. This CDR3 region has 14 residues. The germline CDR1 and CDR2 sequences are DFQATT and SNEGSKA (reference sequence). CDR3 protein: CSALAEPNTGELFF. The CDR3 region has the DNA TGCAGTGCTCTAGCGGAGCCAAACACCGGGGAGCTGTTTTTT.

This clonotype was seen more than once but under ten times. This chain joins TRBV20-1 and TRBJ2-1, with 10 bases lining up with TRBD2. In germline, CDR1 is DFQATT, CDR2 SNEGSKA (reference sequence). V lost 5 bases, J lost 0 bases, and 4 bases stayed unmatched. The CDR3 totals 15 residues. The CDR3 DNA is TGCAGTGCTCCTAGCGGGAGAAGCTCCTACAATGAGCAGTTCTTC. Residues: CSAPSGRSSYNEQFF.

This clonotype was found many times. The V and J genes are TRBV20-1 and TRBJ2-7; the match to TRBD2 covers 7 bases. Germline assignment: CDR1 DFQATT and CDR2 SNEGSKA (reference sequence). The junction had 8 bases not matched to a gene; V was cut back by 3 bases and J by 3 bases. The CDR3 consists of 14 residues. The DNA of the CDR3 is TGCAGTGCTAGTCGCGCGGGACTATTCTACGAGCAGTACTTC. Residues: CSASRAGLFYEQYF.